These T cell receptor beta chains were read from a single sample in a study of blood T cell repertoires in COVID-19. Profiling relied on immunoSEQ multiplex PCR, and the TCRdb table lists in-frame clones only, not all of them. This sample carries fewer than 50,000 clones, 65% to 75% of them seen once, and the ten largest clones take about 10%. Sequenced input: peripheral blood. These TCRs come from a man aged 70 or older with COVID-19, enrolled during active disease. Both conserved end residues are part of each CDR3. The D gene is left open where the match is weak. Some rows have no size entry. The others give once, few or many, or a class for an expanded clone.

d_call: TRBD1; clone_size: few; j_call: TRBJ2-7; v_call: TRBV28; cdr3_nt: TGTGCCAGCAGTTTGCCCGGGACAGGGCCGTTGGGGCAGTACTTC; cdr3_aa: CASSLPGTGPLGQYF
d_call: -; clone_size: -; j_call: TRBJ1-2; v_call: TRBV29-1; cdr3_nt: TGCAGCGTTGAACCCCAGGGGTTGGTCTATGGCTACACCTTC; cdr3_aa: CSVEPQGLVYGYTF
d_call: -; clone_size: -; j_call: TRBJ2-3; v_call: TRBV20-1; cdr3_nt: TGCAGTGCTGGGACAAGAGATACGCAGTATTTT; cdr3_aa: CSAGTRDTQYF
d_call: TRBD1; clone_size: -; j_call: TRBJ2-7; v_call: TRBV5-1; cdr3_nt: TGCGCCAGCAGCTTAGCGCCTGGACAGGGTTACGAGCAGTACTTC; cdr3_aa: CASSLAPGQGYEQYF
d_call: TRBD1; clone_size: once; j_call: TRBJ1-2; v_call: TRBV4-3; cdr3_nt: TGCGCCAGCAGCCACCCGGGGACAGGGTTTGGCTACACCTTC; cdr3_aa: CASSHPGTGFGYTF
d_call: TRBD1; clone_size: -; j_call: TRBJ1-1; v_call: TRBV5-1; cdr3_nt: TGCGCCAGCAGCTTGGGGAGGACAGGGGGGAACACTGAAGCTTTCTTT; cdr3_aa: CASSLGRTGGNTEAFF
d_call: -; clone_size: -; j_call: TRBJ1-5; v_call: TRBV19; cdr3_nt: TGTGCCAGTAGTATACAGGGATGGAATCAGCCCCAGCATTTT; cdr3_aa: CASSIQGWNQPQHF
d_call: -; clone_size: -; j_call: TRBJ1-2; v_call: TRBV10-1; cdr3_nt: TGCGCCAGCAGTGACAGGGAAAACACTGATGGCTACACCTTC; cdr3_aa: CASSDRENTDGYTF
d_call: -; clone_size: -; j_call: TRBJ1-5; v_call: TRBV5-5; cdr3_nt: TGTGCCAGCAGCTTACACAGGGTCGACAATCAGCCCCAGCATTTT; cdr3_aa: CASSLHRVDNQPQHF
d_call: -; clone_size: -; j_call: TRBJ2-3; v_call: TRBV5-1; cdr3_nt: TGCGCCAGCAGCTACGCCGTCTCTCACACTAGCAGAGATACGCAGTATTTT; cdr3_aa: CASSYAVSHTSRDTQYF
d_call: -; clone_size: -; j_call: TRBJ1-2; v_call: TRBV5-6; cdr3_nt: TGTGCCAGCAGCCTTACAGACGGCTATGGCTACACCTTC; cdr3_aa: CASSLTDGYGYTF
d_call: TRBD1; clone_size: once; j_call: TRBJ1-2; v_call: TRBV6-4; cdr3_nt: TGTGCCAGCAGGCAGACAGGGGCCGGTGGCTACACCTTC; cdr3_aa: CASRQTGAGGYTF
d_call: TRBD2; clone_size: once; j_call: TRBJ2-7; v_call: TRBV7-2; cdr3_nt: TGTGCCAGCAGCCTTAGCGGGAGAAGGAACGAGCAGTACTTC; cdr3_aa: CASSLSGRRNEQYF
d_call: -; clone_size: -; j_call: TRBJ2-2; v_call: TRBV6-4; cdr3_nt: TGTGCCAGCAGCCCTCAGGGGCTAAACACCGGGGAGCTGTTTTTT; cdr3_aa: CASSPQGLNTGELFF
d_call: TRBD1; clone_size: -; j_call: TRBJ2-6; v_call: TRBV28; cdr3_nt: TGTGCCAGCAGCCAGAGGACAGGGGGCGAGGGGGCCAACGTCCTGACTTTC; cdr3_aa: CASSQRTGGEGANVLTF
d_call: TRBD2; clone_size: -; j_call: TRBJ2-7; v_call: TRBV13; cdr3_nt: TGTGCCAGCAGCTCTAGCGGGACCACCTACGAGCAGTACTTC; cdr3_aa: CASSSSGTTYEQYF
d_call: -; clone_size: few; j_call: TRBJ2-6; v_call: TRBV5-1; cdr3_nt: TGCGCCAGCAGCTTGCGGCCTACAGGGACCGCCTTTATGGGGGCCAACGTCCTGACTTTC; cdr3_aa: CASSLRPTGTAFMGANVLTF
d_call: TRBD1; clone_size: few; j_call: TRBJ1-2; v_call: TRBV28; cdr3_nt: TGTGCCAGCAAGCACAGGGGCGGCTACACCTTC; cdr3_aa: CASKHRGGYTF
d_call: TRBD1; clone_size: once; j_call: TRBJ2-7; v_call: TRBV7-2; cdr3_nt: TGTGCCAGCACCAACAGGGGGCGCAGCTACGAGCAGTACTTC; cdr3_aa: CASTNRGRSYEQYF
d_call: TRBD2; clone_size: -; j_call: TRBJ2-1; v_call: TRBV13; cdr3_nt: TGTGCCAGCAGATCCGCCCCGGGACTAGTGTTCGGGAGCTCCTACAATGAGCAGTTCTTC; cdr3_aa: CASRSAPGLVFGSSYNEQFF
d_call: -; clone_size: -; j_call: TRBJ1-2; v_call: TRBV28; cdr3_nt: TGTGCCAGCAGTACACAGGGTTATGGCTACACCTTC; cdr3_aa: CASSTQGYGYTF
d_call: -; clone_size: medium-sized; j_call: TRBJ2-2; v_call: TRBV24-1; cdr3_nt: TGTGCCACCAGTGATGCCGGGTGGGTCACCGGGGAGCTGTTTTTT; cdr3_aa: CATSDAGWVTGELFF
d_call: TRBD2; clone_size: -; j_call: TRBJ2-1; v_call: TRBV3-1/TRBV3-2; cdr3_nt: TGTGCCAGCAGCCAACTGGGAGGGAATGAGCAGTTCTTC; cdr3_aa: CASSQLGGNEQFF
d_call: TRBD1; clone_size: -; j_call: TRBJ1-1; v_call: TRBV18; cdr3_nt: TGTGCCAGCTCGTTCGAGGGACAGATGAACACTGAAGCTTTCTTT; cdr3_aa: CASSFEGQMNTEAFF
d_call: -; clone_size: -; j_call: TRBJ2-7; v_call: TRBV13; cdr3_nt: TGTGCCAGCAGCTTAGGGTACCCTACCTACGAGCAGTACTTC; cdr3_aa: CASSLGYPTYEQYF